This entry lists 30 T cell receptor beta chains sequenced from one sample in a study of shared clonotypes between healthy human individuals. TCRdb keeps only in-frame clones here, not all; method: immunoSEQ multiplex PCR. The sample yields 500,000 to 550,000 clones, around 95% seen once. Source material: naive CD4+ T cells sorted from blood. Documented subset: CD45RA+ positively selected. The source is a woman aged 25 to 45 in good health.

The V and J genes are TRBV29-1 and TRBJ2-5; 7 nucleotides match TRBD2. Per germline, CDR1 SQVTM and CDR2 ANQGSEA. The CDR3 is made up of 15 amino acids. V lost 5 bases to trimming and J lost 1 base; unmatched junction nucleotides: 10. Written as DNA, the CDR3 is TGCAGCGTTCACGTCAGCGGGGCATTCCAAGAGACCCAGTACTTC. Encoded protein: CSVHVSGAFQETQYF. Variable domain in full (rest from reference TRBV29-1 and TRBJ2-5): SAVISQKPSRDICQRGTSLTIQCQVDSQVTMMFWYRQQPGQSLTLIATANQGSEATYESGFVIDKFPISRPNLTFSTLTVSNMSPEDSSIYLCSVHVSGAFQETQYFGPGTRLLVL.

This chain connects TRBV5-1 to TRBJ1-2, with 11 nucleotides matching TRBD1. Unmatched junction bases numbered 4, after V lost 2 bases and J lost 7 bases. The CDR3 spans 14 residues. Germline V gene data show CDR1 as SGHRS and CDR2 as YFSETQ. CDR3 in DNA: TGCGCCAGCAGCTTACCGGGACAGGGGGTTGGCTACACCTTC. Its protein is CASSLPGQGVGYTF.

The chain carries TRBV28 and TRBJ2-7; TRBD2 matches at 14 bases. The CDR3 is 15 amino acids. The J segment lost 6 bases and the V segment lost 7 bases, leaving 8 bases of the junction unmatched. Looked up from germline, CDR1 is MDHEN and CDR2 is SYDVKM. Here the CDR3 DNA reads TGTGCCAGCACGGGACCGGGGACTAGCGGGAGCGAGCAGTACTTC. Its translation is CASTGPGTSGSEQYF.

The J gene is TRBJ2-3, the V gene TRBV6-5; 8 bases are shared with TRBD2. J lost 3 bases, V lost 5 bases, and 4 bases had no gene match. This CDR3 is 14 amino acids long. CDR1 is MNHEY and CDR2 is SVGAGI in the germline V gene. CDR3 loop: CASSPGLATDTQYF. DNA of the CDR3: TGTGCCAGCAGTCCTGGACTAGCTACAGATACGCAGTATTTT.

The count of this clone is one. This CDR3 reads CASSLDPGGEQYF. DNA of the CDR3: TGTGCCAGCAGCTTAGACCCAGGGGGTGAGCAGTACTTC. The chain joins TRBV7-9 to TRBJ2-7; 7 positions agree with TRBD1. V trimming: 1 base; J trimming: 7 bases; junction bases outside the gene matches: 4. This CDR3 has 13 residues. CDR1 and CDR2 (germline): SEHNR, FQNEAQ (reference sequence).

This clone has a single count. The chain is built from TRBV27 and TRBJ2-7; 9 nucleotides match TRBD2. Germline V gene lookup returns CDR1 MNHEY and CDR2 SMNVEV (reference sequence). V was pared by 0 bases and J by 2 bases, with 8 bases of the junction left unmatched. The CDR3 loop spans 17 amino acids. CDR3: CASSLSNLAGQTYEQYF. In DNA form, the CDR3 reads TGTGCCAGCAGTTTATCGAACCTAGCGGGACAGACCTACGAGCAGTACTTC.

This chain links TRBV23-1 with TRBJ2-7; 9 nucleotides agree with TRBD1. TRBV23-1 qualifies as an ORF whose function is uncertain. Germline trimming cut 4 bases from V and 4 bases from J; bases unmatched to any gene: 11. This CDR3 spans 16 amino acids. The CDR3 protein is CASSRLFRDREYEQYF. The CDR3 DNA reads as TGCGCCAGCAGTCGCCTATTCCGGGACAGGGAATACGAGCAGTACTTC.

The chain employs TRBV15 and TRBJ2-5; a weak D match, TRBD1 (6 bases). This CDR3 has 16 amino acids. The ends were cut back, 0 bases at V and 4 bases at J, with 15 bases in the middle. CDR1 and CDR2 (germline): LNHNV, YYDKDF (reference sequence). CDR3 protein: CATSREGTYVGETQYF. The CDR3 DNA follows: TGTGCCACCAGCAGAGAGGGGACATACGTTGGAGAGACCCAGTACTTC. Complete variable domain (other parts from reference TRBV15 and TRBJ2-5): DAMVIQNPRYQVTQFGKPVTLSCSQTLNHNVMYWYQQKSSQAPKLLFHYYDKDFNNEADTPDNFQSRRPNTSFCFLDIRSPGLGDTAMYLCATSREGTYVGETQYFGPGTRLLVL.

The rearrangement uses TRBV28 and TRBJ1-4; D unclear. Trimming shortened V by 5 bases and J by 2 bases, and 6 bases separated the two germline ends. The CDR3 has 13 amino acids. Germline lookup yields CDR1 MDHEN and CDR2 SYDVKM. The CDR3 region has the DNA TGTGCCAGCAGTCCTGGTACTAATGAAAAACTGTTTTTT. Translated, it gives CASSPGTNEKLFF.

The rearrangement uses TRBV5-4 and TRBJ1-2; possible D gene TRBD1, 6 bases. V lost 3 bases and J lost 4, with 13 bases in between. Germline V lookup: CDR1 SGHNT, CDR2 YYREEE (reference sequence). This CDR3 comprises 14 residues. The CDR3 bases are TGTGCCAGCAGCTCCTGGACAGCGACCTATGGCTACACCTTC. This translates into CASSSWTATYGYTF.

V is TRBV28 and J is TRBJ2-7; D tentatively fits TRBD1 or TRBD2 (5 bases each). Trimming removed 1 base from V and 7 bases from J, with 14 bases in between. CDR3 length: 14 residues. Germline CDR1 and CDR2: MDHEN and SYDVKM. The CDR3 here is CASSLSGRLFEQYF. The CDR3, as DNA: TGTGCCAGCAGTTTATCGGGACGCCTATTTGAGCAGTACTTC.

Written as DNA, the CDR3 is TGTGCCAGCAGTTTATCGGCAGGGGGAAACATTCAGTACTTC. This encodes CASSLSAGGNIQYF. This sequence joins TRBV28 and TRBJ2-4, with 7 bases identical to TRBD1. The CDR3 runs to 14 residues. The V gene end was trimmed by 1 base and the J gene end by 6 bases; junction bases not matched to a gene: 3. Germline V gene data show CDR1 as MDHEN and CDR2 as SYDVKM.

V and J are TRBV5-1 and TRBJ2-7, with TRBD2 matching 7 bases. Trimming took 4 bases from V and 2 from J; bases not matched to a gene: 9. Germline assignment: CDR1 SGHRS and CDR2 YFSETQ. The CDR3 runs to 15 residues. The CDR3 nucleotides are TGCGCCAGCAGCCTGGCGAGCGGGGCAACCTACGAGCAGTACTTC. This sequence encodes CASSLASGATYEQYF. Combining the CDR3 with reference TRBV5-1 and TRBJ2-7 gives the whole variable domain KAGVTQTPRYLIKTRGQQVTLSCSPISGHRSVSWYQQTPGQGLQFLFEYFSETQRNKGNFPGRFSGRQFSNSRSEMNVSTLELGDSALYLCASSLASGATYEQYFGPGTRLTVT.

V usage is TRBV28 and J usage is TRBJ2-1, with TRBD2 identical over 10 bases. CDR1 and CDR2 from the germline V gene are MDHEN and SYDVKM. CDR3 size: 14 residues. The CDR3 region has the DNA TGTGCTATAAAAGGACTAGCGGATTACAATGAGCAGTTCTTC. It is translated as CAIKGLADYNEQFF.

The chain couples TRBV30 to TRBJ1-1; TRBD1 agrees at 12 bases. Germline V lookup: CDR1 GTSNPN, CDR2 SVGIG (reference sequence). CDR3 length equals 15 residues. J gave up 4 bases and V 3 bases, and 6 bases lay outside the gene matches. The CDR3 spells CAWSRDRGPATEAFF. The DNA for the CDR3 is TGTGCCTGGAGCCGGGACAGGGGGCCGGCCACTGAAGCTTTCTTT.

This chain connects TRBV6-5 to TRBJ1-1, with D unclear. CDR1 MNHEY and CDR2 SVGAGI come from the germline V gene. V lost 6 bases and J 3 bases, leaving 14 bases between the germline ends. This CDR3 contains 14 residues. CDR3 nucleotides: TGTGCCAGCAGGCCGGACGGCCCTTACACTGAAGCTTTCTTT. This sequence encodes CASRPDGPYTEAFF.

The CDR3 sequence: CASSTRTGFEQPQHF. The CDR3 DNA sequence: TGTGCCAGTAGTACCCGGACAGGGTTTGAACAGCCCCAGCATTTT. V and J are TRBV19 and TRBJ1-5; TRBD1 agrees at 8 bases. Per the germline V gene, CDR1 is LNHDA and CDR2 is SQIVND (reference sequence). The CDR3 is 15 amino acids. The junction had 9 bases not matched to a gene; V was cut back by 4 bases and J by 7 bases.

This clone was detected only once. The chain employs TRBV10-3 and TRBJ1-2, with 8 bases fitting TRBD1. Per the germline V gene, CDR1 is ENHRY and CDR2 is SYGVKD. This CDR3 spans 13 amino acids. V shed 6 bases and J 4 bases; nucleotides not matched to a gene: 4. The CDR3 coding sequence is TGTGCCATCAGGGGACAGGAAGTCTATGGCTACACCTTC. It codes for CAIRGQEVYGYTF.

The rearrangement links TRBV7-9 to TRBJ2-7; TRBD1 matches 7 bases. The CDR3 covers 14 residues. V lost 5 bases to trimming and J lost 2 bases; unmatched junction nucleotides: 6. Germline CDR1 SEHNR, CDR2 FQNEAQ (reference sequence). CDR3 amino acids: CASSPPGTAYEQYF. The CDR3 DNA sequence: TGTGCCAGCAGCCCCCCAGGGACAGCCTACGAGCAGTACTTC.

The chain links TRBV6-1 to TRBJ1-5, with D perhaps TRBD1 (5 bases). Germline values: CDR1 MNHNS, CDR2 SASEGT. This CDR3 has 12 amino acids. V lost 3 bases and J 5 bases, leaving 5 bases between the germline ends. The CDR3 DNA reads TGTGCCAGCAGTGAGGGACATCAGCCCCAGCATTTT. Its protein product is CASSEGHQPQHF.

Regarding this clone: This specimen includes other DNA sequences encoding the same CDR3. The genes are TRBV5-1 and TRBJ1-2, with D unresolved. CDR1 is SGHRS, CDR2 YFSETQ, per germline. The CDR3 totals 16 residues. Trimming stripped 0 bases from V and 1 base from J, with 13 bases between. In nucleotides, the CDR3 is TGCGCCAGCAGCTTGGTGTCGGGAGAAGGTAACTATGGCTACACCTTC. Translating gives CASSLVSGEGNYGYTF.

J is TRBJ1-5 and V is TRBV7-9, with D uncertain. Trimming stripped 4 bases from V and 3 bases from J, with 16 bases between. The germline V gene has CDR1 SEHNR and CDR2 FQNEAQ (reference sequence). The CDR3 loop spans 16 amino acids. CDR3 protein: CASSSSRGSYNQPQHF. In nucleotides, the CDR3 is TGTGCCAGCAGCTCAAGCCGGGGATCATACAATCAGCCCCAGCATTTT.

About this clone: Other DNA sequences of this sample code for an identical CDR3. The J gene is TRBJ2-3, the V gene TRBV5-1; D call uncertain. The germline CDR1 and CDR2 sequences are SGHRS and YFSETQ. The CDR3 is 13 amino acids. Trimming stripped 0 bases from V and 1 base from J, with 3 bases between. CDR3: CASSLAGTDTQYF. CDR3 nucleotide sequence: TGCGCCAGCAGCTTGGCCGGCACAGATACGCAGTATTTT.

The V call is TRBV25-1, the J call TRBJ2-7; possibly TRBD2 for D (6 bases). CDR1 MGHDK and CDR2 SYGVNS come from the germline V gene. This CDR3 comprises 14 residues. V was trimmed by 10 bases and J by 0 bases, leaving 16 bases between them. The CDR3 sequence is CATATSRDSYEQYF. For the CDR3, the DNA is TGTGCCACTGCGACTTCGCGGGACTCCTACGAGCAGTACTTC.

This chain joins TRBV19 and TRBJ2-1; no clear D. Looked up from germline, CDR1 is LNHDA and CDR2 is SQIVND (reference sequence). CDR3 length: 13 residues. Trimming took 1 base from V and 8 from J, leaving 9 bases between them. The CDR3 protein is CASSIGLSHEQFF. The CDR3 bases are TGTGCCAGTAGTATAGGCCTTTCCCATGAGCAGTTCTTC.

This chain uses TRBV28 with TRBJ1-1, with 8 positions matching TRBD1. CDR1 is MDHEN and CDR2 is SYDVKM in the germline V gene. J lost 1 base, V lost 5 bases, and 9 bases had no gene match. The CDR3 is 16 residues long. The CDR3 DNA follows: TGTGCCAGCAGTCTTAACTCCGGGACAGGGAACACTGAAGCTTTCTTT. Protein product: CASSLNSGTGNTEAFF.

The chain joins TRBV7-9 to TRBJ2-7; D perhaps matches TRBD1 (6 bases). Germline CDR1 SEHNR, CDR2 FQNEAQ (reference sequence). Deletions cut 5 bases from V and 2 bases from J, with 16 bases between. This CDR3 region has 15 residues. CDR3 sequence (DNA): TGTGCCAGCAGCGAGGGGGATTCATACACCTACGAGCAGTACTTC. Translated: CASSEGDSYTYEQYF.

This chain connects TRBV5-1 to TRBJ2-7; TRBD2 is a possible D gene (5 bases). Per germline, CDR1 SGHRS and CDR2 YFSETQ. This CDR3 is 13 amino acids long. Deletions cut 7 bases from V and 6 bases from J, with 17 bases between. The CDR3 nucleotides read TGCGCCAGCCGACTAACAGAGGAGAGCGAGCAGTACTTC. Amino acids: CASRLTEESEQYF.

V is TRBV5-4 and J is TRBJ2-3; 8 positions match TRBD2. Losses at the gene ends were 0 bases for V and 6 bases for J; bases not matched to a gene: 3. The CDR3 runs to 14 residues. Germline CDR1 and CDR2: SGHNT and YYREEE (reference sequence). The CDR3, as DNA: TGTGCCAGCAGCTTGGGTAGCGGGACCGATACGCAGTATTTT. It codes for CASSLGSGTDTQYF.

The V and J genes are TRBV9 and TRBJ2-7; D perhaps matches TRBD1 (5 bases). V gave up 4 bases and J gave up 2 bases, with 16 bases separating them. The CDR3 is 15 residues long. Per germline, CDR1 SGDLS and CDR2 YYNGEE. The CDR3 loop is CASSRGLGPPYEQYF. Here the CDR3 DNA reads TGTGCCAGCAGCCGAGGCCTGGGGCCACCCTACGAGCAGTACTTC.